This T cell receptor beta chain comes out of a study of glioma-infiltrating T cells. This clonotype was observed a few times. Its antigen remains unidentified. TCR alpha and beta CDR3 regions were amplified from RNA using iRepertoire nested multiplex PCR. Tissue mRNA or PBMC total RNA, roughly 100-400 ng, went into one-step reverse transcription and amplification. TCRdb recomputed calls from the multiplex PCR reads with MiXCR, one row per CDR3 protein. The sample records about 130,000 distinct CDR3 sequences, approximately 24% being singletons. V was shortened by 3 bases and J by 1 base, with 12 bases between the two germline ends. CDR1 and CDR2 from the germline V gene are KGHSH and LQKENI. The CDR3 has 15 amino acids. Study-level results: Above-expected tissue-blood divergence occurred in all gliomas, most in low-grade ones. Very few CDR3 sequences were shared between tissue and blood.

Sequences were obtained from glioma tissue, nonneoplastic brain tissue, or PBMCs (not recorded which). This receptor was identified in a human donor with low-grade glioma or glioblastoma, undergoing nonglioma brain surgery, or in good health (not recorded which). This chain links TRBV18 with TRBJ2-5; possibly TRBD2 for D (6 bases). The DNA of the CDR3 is TGTGCCAGCTCACCCCTGGCGGGGCCCCAAGAGACCCAGTACTTC. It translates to CASSPLAGPQETQYF.